Listed below are T cell receptor beta chains from one sample, sequenced in a study of T cell responses to AZD1222 COVID-19 vaccine. Generated by immunoSEQ multiplex PCR, the TCRdb table keeps only in-frame clones and is missing some. The repertoire holds some 100,000 clones, with roughly 84% as singletons. Material: peripheral blood, obtained on day 0 of AZD1222 vaccination. The source is an adult in good health. Each CDR3 is given with its conserved first and last residue. D genes are given only for firm matches. Rows may omit the clone size; those that give it use once, few, many or a size class.

DNA | CDR3 | V | size | J | D | length
TGCAGCGTTGCCCGGTGGAACACTGAAGCTTTCTTT | CSVARWNTEAFF | TRBV29-1 | NA | TRBJ1-1 | NA | 12
TGTGCCACCAAGAAGGTGGCCTCGACCTCCTACAATGAGCAGTTCTTC | CATKKVASTSYNEQFF | TRBV15 | NA | TRBJ2-1 | NA | 16
TGTGCCAGCAGTATCCTTGGACTAGCGGGAGATGAGCAGTTCTTC | CASSILGLAGDEQFF | TRBV28 | once | TRBJ2-1 | TRBD2 | 15
TGCGCCAGCAGCAATAGGAACTACGAGCAGTACTTC | CASSNRNYEQYF | TRBV5-1 | NA | TRBJ2-7 | NA | 12
TGTGCCAGCAGCTTAAGCACAGGGCATGACGAAGCTTTCTTT | CASSLSTGHDEAFF | TRBV7-9 | NA | TRBJ1-1 | NA | 14
TGTGCCAGTGGACAGTATGGCTACACCTTC | CASGQYGYTF | TRBV19 | NA | TRBJ1-2 | NA | 10
TGCGCCAGCAGCTTCGGGGACAGACCCCAATGGGGGTACTTC | CASSFGDRPQWGYF | TRBV5-1 | NA | TRBJ2-7 | TRBD1 | 14
TGTGCCAGCAGTGAATTGAGGGGTGACTCACCCCTCCACTTT | CASSELRGDSPLHF | TRBV6-1 | NA | TRBJ1-6 | NA | 14
TGTGCCGGGGGGATAAGCTCCTACAATGAGCAGTTCTTC | CAGGISSYNEQFF | TRBV30 | NA | TRBJ2-1 | NA | 13
TGTGCCAGCAGCAAACAAGAGAACACTGAAGCTTTCTTT | CASSKQENTEAFF | TRBV27 | NA | TRBJ1-1 | NA | 13
TGTGCCAGTAGTGTTTCTGGGGCCAACGTCCTGACTTTC | CASSVSGANVLTF | TRBV27 | NA | TRBJ2-6 | NA | 13
TGTGCCAGTAGTATCGCCGGGCCGAGGAGGGAAAAACTGTTTTTT | CASSIAGPRREKLFF | TRBV19 | NA | TRBJ1-4 | NA | 15
TGTGCCAGCTCACCACGAGGGGGAGGGAGCTACACCTTC | CASSPRGGGSYTF | TRBV18 | NA | TRBJ1-2 | NA | 13
TGTGCCAGCAGTGAAGTTCCGAACACCGGGGAGCTGTTTTTT | CASSEVPNTGELFF | TRBV6-1 | few | TRBJ2-2 | NA | 14